A selection of T cell receptor beta chains follows, all from one sample in a study of blood T cell repertoires in COVID-19. Assay: immunoSEQ multiplex PCR; the TCRdb copy retains only in-frame clones and omits some. The sample holds around 250,000 clones, approximately 83% seen once. Sequenced sample: PBMCs or T cells enriched from blood (not recorded which). Every receptor here comes from a woman aged 45-65 years who had recovered from COVID-19. Each CDR3 is given with its conserved first and last residue. D genes are given only for firm matches. Only part of the rows carry a size: once, few, many, or a class if the clone is expanded.

J gene: TRBJ1-5; D gene: -; clone size: -; V gene: TRBV5-6; CDR3 DNA: TGTGCCAGCAGCTTGCAGGGGTATAGCAATCAGCCCCAGCATTTT; CDR3 protein: CASSLQGYSNQPQHF
J gene: TRBJ2-5; D gene: TRBD2; clone size: few; V gene: TRBV5-1; CDR3 DNA: TGCGCCAGCAGCTTGGCCTCGGGAGGAGAGACCCAGTACTTC; CDR3 protein: CASSLASGGETQYF
J gene: TRBJ2-7; D gene: -; clone size: -; V gene: TRBV7-2; CDR3 DNA: TGTGCCAGCAGCCCAGTAGGTAGCGGAAATTCCTACGAGCAGTACTTC; CDR3 protein: CASSPVGSGNSYEQYF
J gene: TRBJ2-7; D gene: -; clone size: -; V gene: TRBV28; CDR3 DNA: TGTGCCAGCAGTTTAGTGGGCACGATAAGGAAGCAGTACTTC; CDR3 protein: CASSLVGTIRKQYF
J gene: TRBJ2-4; D gene: -; clone size: once; V gene: TRBV2; CDR3 DNA: TGTGCCAGCAGTGATCTGGCCAAAAACATTCAGTACTTC; CDR3 protein: CASSDLAKNIQYF
J gene: TRBJ1-5; D gene: -; clone size: -; V gene: TRBV7-9; CDR3 DNA: TGTGCCAGCAGCTTAACAGGGTCCGGTCAGCCCCAGCATTTT; CDR3 protein: CASSLTGSGQPQHF
J gene: TRBJ2-2; D gene: -; clone size: -; V gene: TRBV5-1; CDR3 DNA: TGCGCCAGCAGCTCCTCCCACAGGGCTTCCGGGGAGCTGTTTTTT; CDR3 protein: CASSSSHRASGELFF
J gene: TRBJ1-5; D gene: -; clone size: -; V gene: TRBV28; CDR3 DNA: TGTGCCATAGAGAGTAGCAATCAGCCCCAGCATTTT; CDR3 protein: CAIESSNQPQHF
J gene: TRBJ2-1; D gene: TRBD2; clone size: -; V gene: TRBV19; CDR3 DNA: TGTGCCAGTAGTATATGGTCGGCTAGCGGGAGTATCGATGAGCAGTTCTTC; CDR3 protein: CASSIWSASGSIDEQFF
J gene: TRBJ2-1; D gene: -; clone size: -; V gene: TRBV3-1/TRBV3-2; CDR3 DNA: TGTGCCAGCAGCCGACGGGAGAGCGCGTACAATGAGCAGTTCTTC; CDR3 protein: CASSRRESAYNEQFF
J gene: TRBJ1-1; D gene: TRBD1; clone size: -; V gene: TRBV5-6; CDR3 DNA: TGTGCCAGCAGCGAGACAGGGGCTAGGACTGAAGCTTTCTTT; CDR3 protein: CASSETGARTEAFF